This entry features one T cell receptor (beta chain) sequence. The germline V gene has CDR1 DFQATT and CDR2 SNEGSKA (reference sequence). The CDR3 is made up of 14 amino acids. V was pared by 3 bases and J by 2 bases, with 13 bases between. This sample was taken from a study of blood T cells in healthy people across ages. In the study overall: When template switching was applied, about one barcoded beta molecule was captured per two T cells.

Primed by a sample-barcoded 5' primer and a J-beta primer mix, a second PCR proceeded for 7 to 11 cycles. Via MiXCR, TCRdb re-called the 5' RACE reads, giving one row per CDR3 protein. The table lists 850,000 or so distinct CDR3 sequences, under 35% of them singletons. This clonotype was obtained from a woman of 80 years or more in good health. Source material: blood. This chain links TRBV20-1 with TRBJ1-2; possible D gene TRBD1, 5 bases. CDR3 protein: CSASLPGRNYGYTF. Written as DNA, the CDR3 is TGCAGTGCTAGTCTGCCGGGACGAAACTATGGCTACACCTTC.